These T cell receptor beta chains were read from a single sample in a study of T cells after yellow fever vaccination. TCRdb re-derived calls from the 5' RACE reads in MiXCR, one entry per CDR3 protein. In the table there are 300,000 to 350,000 distinct CDR3 sequences, around 10% of which are singletons. The sample in question was CD4+ T cells sorted from PBMCs, obtained 45 days after the yellow fever booster vaccination. The receptor set was obtained from a man between 18 and 29 years old who received the YFV17D yellow fever vaccine. Both conserved end residues are part of each CDR3. D genes are given only for firm matches. The size of a clone is reported for some rows only, either as once, few or many, or as a class for expanded clones.

d_call: NA; clone_size: many; v_call: TRBV7-9; j_call: TRBJ1-4; cdr3_nt: TGTGCCAGCAGCTTAGGGGCCGCTAGGGAAAAACTGTTTTTT; cdr3_aa: CASSLGAAREKLFF
d_call: NA; clone_size: few; v_call: TRBV19; j_call: TRBJ2-1; cdr3_nt: TGTGCCAGTAGTACAGGGAGCTCCTACAATGAGCAGTTCTTC; cdr3_aa: CASSTGSSYNEQFF
d_call: NA; clone_size: NA; v_call: TRBV7-2; j_call: TRBJ2-2; cdr3_nt: TGTGCCAGCACCGCGGCCGCAACCACCGGGGAGCTGTTTTTT; cdr3_aa: CASTAAATTGELFF
d_call: NA; clone_size: NA; v_call: TRBV28; j_call: TRBJ1-6; cdr3_nt: TGTGCCAGCGGTTTCGGCGGTTCACCCCTCCACTTT; cdr3_aa: CASGFGGSPLHF
d_call: NA; clone_size: few; v_call: TRBV12-3/TRBV12-4; j_call: TRBJ1-1; cdr3_nt: TGTGCCAGCAGTTTTCGGGCTGAAGCTTTCTTT; cdr3_aa: CASSFRAEAFF
d_call: TRBD1; clone_size: NA; v_call: TRBV10-3; j_call: TRBJ1-1; cdr3_nt: TGTGCCATCAGTGAGTGGGGACAGATGAACACTGAAGCTTTCTTT; cdr3_aa: CAISEWGQMNTEAFF
d_call: NA; clone_size: NA; v_call: TRBV4-3; j_call: TRBJ2-3; cdr3_nt: TGCGCCAGCAGCCAAGGGGCCGGGGGCACAGATACGCAGTATTTT; cdr3_aa: CASSQGAGGTDTQYF
d_call: TRBD1; clone_size: many; v_call: TRBV5-6; j_call: TRBJ2-3; cdr3_nt: TGTGCCAGCAGCCAGATACTCAGGGGGAGAAGCACAGATACGCAGTATTTT; cdr3_aa: CASSQILRGRSTDTQYF
d_call: TRBD1; clone_size: few; v_call: TRBV12-5; j_call: TRBJ1-5; cdr3_nt: TGTGCTAGTCACGGAGGGGGCACCCAGCCCCAGCATTTT; cdr3_aa: CASHGGGTQPQHF
d_call: TRBD1; clone_size: NA; v_call: TRBV2; j_call: TRBJ1-6; cdr3_nt: TGTGCCAGCAGTGAATCTGGGACAGTCCCTTCACCCCTCCACTTT; cdr3_aa: CASSESGTVPSPLHF
d_call: NA; clone_size: few; v_call: TRBV29-1; j_call: TRBJ1-1; cdr3_nt: TGCAGCGTTGAGACCTTGCGGAACACTGAAGCTTTCTTT; cdr3_aa: CSVETLRNTEAFF
d_call: NA; clone_size: few; v_call: TRBV2; j_call: TRBJ2-3; cdr3_nt: TGTGCCAGCAAGACTAGTTCCGCAGATACGCAGTATTTT; cdr3_aa: CASKTSSADTQYF
d_call: TRBD2; clone_size: many; v_call: TRBV7-3; j_call: TRBJ2-2; cdr3_nt: TGTGCCAGCAGCTTTTTAGCGGGGGGCTGGACCGGGGAGCTGTTTTTT; cdr3_aa: CASSFLAGGWTGELFF
d_call: TRBD1; clone_size: few; v_call: TRBV5-1; j_call: TRBJ1-1; cdr3_nt: TGCGCCAGCAGCGAACAGGGGGGCTCCACTGAAGCTTTCTTT; cdr3_aa: CASSEQGGSTEAFF
d_call: NA; clone_size: many; v_call: TRBV15; j_call: TRBJ2-1; cdr3_nt: TGTGCCACCAGCAGAGATCGGGCCCCCCCCCACAATGAGCAGTTCTTC; cdr3_aa: CATSRDRAPPHNEQFF
d_call: NA; clone_size: NA; v_call: TRBV6-2/TRBV6-3; j_call: TRBJ1-5; cdr3_nt: TGTGCCAGCAGTCTGACAGGAGGAAAGCCCCAGCATTTT; cdr3_aa: CASSLTGGKPQHF
d_call: NA; clone_size: NA; v_call: TRBV27; j_call: TRBJ2-5; cdr3_nt: TGTGCCAGCAGTCCGGGAACGGACATAGAGACCCAGTACTTC; cdr3_aa: CASSPGTDIETQYF
d_call: NA; clone_size: NA; v_call: TRBV5-5; j_call: TRBJ1-2; cdr3_nt: TGTGCCAGCAGCTCCCAAACCGAACCCGGCACCTTC; cdr3_aa: CASSSQTEPGTF
d_call: NA; clone_size: medium-sized; v_call: TRBV20-1; j_call: TRBJ2-3; cdr3_nt: TGCAGTGCGTTCCAGGGGGGACCCAATACGCAGTATTTT; cdr3_aa: CSAFQGGPNTQYF
d_call: NA; clone_size: few; v_call: TRBV6-5; j_call: TRBJ1-5; cdr3_nt: TGTGCCAGCAGTTACTCGTGGCAGGGACAACAGCCCCAGCATTTT; cdr3_aa: CASSYSWQGQQPQHF
d_call: TRBD2; clone_size: NA; v_call: TRBV5-4; j_call: TRBJ2-1; cdr3_nt: TGTGCCAGCAGCTTGGGGGGGGGATTCCCCAATGAGCAGTTCTTC; cdr3_aa: CASSLGGGFPNEQFF
d_call: NA; clone_size: NA; v_call: TRBV15; j_call: TRBJ1-5; cdr3_nt: TGTGCCACCAGCAGAGCGCAGACGTTTAATCAGCCCCAGCATTTT; cdr3_aa: CATSRAQTFNQPQHF
d_call: NA; clone_size: few; v_call: TRBV6-2/TRBV6-3; j_call: TRBJ2-1; cdr3_nt: TGTGCCAGTGGACAGAGCTCCTACAATGAGCAGTTCTTC; cdr3_aa: CASGQSSYNEQFF
d_call: TRBD2; clone_size: NA; v_call: TRBV3-1; j_call: TRBJ2-2; cdr3_nt: TGTGCCAGCAGCCAGATAGCGGGGGCGTACACCGGGGAGCTGTTTTTT; cdr3_aa: CASSQIAGAYTGELFF
d_call: TRBD2; clone_size: many; v_call: TRBV7-2; j_call: TRBJ2-3; cdr3_nt: TGTGCCAGCAGCTCCGTAAGGGGAGGGTATACGCAGTATTTT; cdr3_aa: CASSSVRGGYTQYF
d_call: TRBD1; clone_size: few; v_call: TRBV5-1; j_call: TRBJ1-1; cdr3_nt: TGCGCCAGCGGGGGACAGGGGTCGTACACTGAAGCTTTCTTT; cdr3_aa: CASGGQGSYTEAFF
d_call: TRBD1; clone_size: many; v_call: TRBV4-2; j_call: TRBJ1-4; cdr3_nt: TGTGCCAGCAGCCAAGTCGCCAGGGGGACCGAAAAACTGTTTTTT; cdr3_aa: CASSQVARGTEKLFF
d_call: NA; clone_size: few; v_call: TRBV29-1; j_call: TRBJ2-7; cdr3_nt: TGCAGCGTTGAACGGGGATCCTACGAGCAGTACTTC; cdr3_aa: CSVERGSYEQYF
d_call: NA; clone_size: NA; v_call: TRBV6-5; j_call: TRBJ1-5; cdr3_nt: TGTGCCAGCAGTTACTCGTTATGGCGATATCATAGCAATCAGCCCCAGCATTTT; cdr3_aa: CASSYSLWRYHSNQPQHF
d_call: NA; clone_size: many; v_call: TRBV3-1; j_call: TRBJ1-1; cdr3_nt: TGTGCCAGCAGCCAAGAGACAGAGAACACTGAAGCTTTCTTT; cdr3_aa: CASSQETENTEAFF
d_call: NA; clone_size: NA; v_call: TRBV6-2/TRBV6-3; j_call: TRBJ1-2; cdr3_nt: TGTGCCAGCAGTTACGCCGACAAGAACTATGGCTACACCTTC; cdr3_aa: CASSYADKNYGYTF